A selection of T cell receptor beta chains follows, all from one sample in a study of T cells in Graves' hyperthyroidism and ophthalmopathy. Using its own MiXCR run on the multiplex PCR reads, TCRdb lists one record per CDR3 protein. This sample carries 250,000 or so distinct CDR3 sequences, nearly 15% of them seen once, and the ten largest clones take roughly 30%. Sequences were obtained from blood. The receptors were sampled from a woman in her forties or fifties with Graves' hyperthyroidism that later progressed to Graves' ophthalmopathy. Both conserved end residues are part of each CDR3.

v_call cdr3_aa
TRBV20-1 CSVPVFAGYTF
TRBV6-8 CASSHGLTSFQETQYF
TRBV7-9 CASSLGQGAWELFF
TRBV20-1 CSARGPARDNEQFF
TRBV7-3 CASSLSDRINTEAFF
TRBV28 CASSLQSRRGWPQHF
TRBV2 CASKEGRGGEKPFF
TRBV30 CAWSELAGGPGEQFF
TRBV5-1 CASRPGQGNTGELFF
TRBV27 CASSLRGSTNEKLFF
TRBV7-9 CASSVGGINGYTF
TRBV28 CASSSYRGLAGAGKTQYF
TRBV20-1 CSARGRREQFF
TRBV4-1 CASSQGGFTEKLFF
TRBV13 CASSSPSSRGLNEQFF
TRBV29-1 CNGGQGWTEAFF
TRBV10-2 CASSEWEGSPLHF